The clone carrying this T cell receptor beta chain was seen repeatedly, ten times or more. As yet, its antigen is unknown. This sample was included in a study of CD8 T cells in ankylosing spondylitis. Study-wide results and caveats: A motif of eight or nine highly homologous TCR beta variants was seen as apparently characteristic of ankylosing spondylitis blood. Significant enrichment of disease-linked clones was reportedly seen in matched ankylosing spondylitis synovial fluid. Some of the motif variants had earlier been found in reactive arthritis patients' fluid and blood.

V was clipped by 0 bases and J by 4 bases; unmatched bases: 4. From germline, CDR1 is LGHDT and CDR2 YNNKEL (reference sequence). The CDR3 consists of 17 residues. Making use of molecular barcodes, quantitative 5'-RACE generated TCR beta libraries. TCRdb used MiXCR to reprocess the 5' RACE reads, holding one entry per CDR3 protein. Here the sample spans approximately 300,000 distinct CDR3 sequences, less than 10% being singletons. The chain recombines TRBV3-1 with TRBJ2-1; 12 bases are shared with TRBD2. The TCR originated in a male donor with ankylosing spondylitis. The sample taken for sequencing was blood, either unsorted or a sorted T cell fraction (not recorded which). The CDR3 DNA follows: TGTGCCAGCAGCCAAGATCCCCTAGCGGGAGGGTACAATGAGCAGTTCTTC. Amino acid sequence: CASSQDPLAGGYNEQFF.